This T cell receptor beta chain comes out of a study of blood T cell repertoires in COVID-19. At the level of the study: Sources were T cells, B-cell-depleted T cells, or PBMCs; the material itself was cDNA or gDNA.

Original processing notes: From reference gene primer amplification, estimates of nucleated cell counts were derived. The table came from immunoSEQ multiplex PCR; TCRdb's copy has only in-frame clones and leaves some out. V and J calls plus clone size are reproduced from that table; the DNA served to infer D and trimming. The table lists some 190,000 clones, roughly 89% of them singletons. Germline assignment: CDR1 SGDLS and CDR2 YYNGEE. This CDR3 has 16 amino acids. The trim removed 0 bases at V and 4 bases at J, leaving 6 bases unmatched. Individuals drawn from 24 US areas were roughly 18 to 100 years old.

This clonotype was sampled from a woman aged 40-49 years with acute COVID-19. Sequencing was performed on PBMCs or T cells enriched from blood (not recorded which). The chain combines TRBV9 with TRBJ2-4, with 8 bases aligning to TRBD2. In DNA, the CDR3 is TGTGCCAGCAGCGTAGATAGCGGGACGGTAAAAAACATTCAGTACTTC. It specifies CASSVDSGTVKNIQYF.